This passage covers 14 T cell receptor beta chains from one sample sequenced in a study of naive and memory T cell subsets. An equimolar mix of two oligonucleotides served as the beta constant-region primer for TRBC1 and TRBC2. TCRdb reprocessed the UMI-ligation and nested PCR reads via MiXCR and lists one record per CDR3 protein. The data hold about 85,000 distinct CDR3 sequences, with under 15% observed a single time. Source material: central memory CD4+ T cells from blood. Receptors originate from a human donor in good health.

The chain couples TRBV5-4 to TRBJ2-3; the D is unclear. CDR3 length equals 15 residues. V lost 4 bases and J 0 bases, leaving 12 bases between the germline ends. Germline values: CDR1 SGHNT, CDR2 YYREEE (reference sequence). CDR3 bases: TGTGCCAGCAGCGCCGGCCCTTCGAGCACAGATACGCAGTATTTT. Protein: CASSAGPSSTDTQYF.

This clonotype came up a few times. The rearrangement uses TRBV2 and TRBJ2-7, with TRBD2 identical over 9 bases. V was pared by 4 bases and J by 7 bases, with 8 bases of the junction left unmatched. The CDR3 consists of 14 residues. Germline CDR1 is SNHLY and CDR2 is FYNNEI. The CDR3 is CASSAETSGLEQYF. The CDR3 DNA reads TGTGCCAGCAGTGCCGAGACTAGCGGCTTAGAGCAGTACTTC.

This clonotype has a count of ten or more. This chain links TRBV21-1 with TRBJ2-3; the D call of TRBD2 is as the table states it, not checked on the DNA. TRBV21-1 is given as a pseudogene. The CDR3 is 16 amino acids. As DNA, the CDR3 is TGTGCCAGCAGCGCCGGGGACTATGCGGGCACAGATACGCAGTATTTT. Translated: CASSAGDYAGTDTQYF.

This clonotype was found many times. V and J are TRBV7-2 and TRBJ2-3; TRBD2 matches at 15 bases. Trimming removed 5 bases from V and 0 bases from J; junction bases left unmatched: 6. From germline, CDR1 is SGHTA and CDR2 FQGNSA. The CDR3 contains 18 residues. CDR3 protein: CASSHGLAGGESTDTQYF. CDR3 coding DNA: TGTGCCAGCAGCCACGGACTAGCGGGAGGGGAAAGCACAGATACGCAGTATTTT.

Ten or more counts support this clonotype. V and J are TRBV7-9 and TRBJ2-1, with TRBD2 matching 16 bases. The CDR3 sequence is 18 residues long. CDR1 and CDR2 from the germline V gene are SEHNR and FQNEAQ (reference sequence). Trimming removed 5 bases from V and 9 bases from J; junction bases left unmatched: 13. The CDR3 reads CASSVKPGLAGGTSEQFF. DNA of the CDR3: TGTGCCAGCAGCGTAAAGCCGGGACTAGCGGGAGGGACGTCTGAGCAGTTCTTC.

This clonotype appeared many times. V and J are TRBV12-3 or TRBV12-4 and TRBJ2-3; 10 bases line up with TRBD1. V was clipped by 6 bases and J by 4 bases; unmatched bases: 4. There are 14 residues in the CDR3. The CDR3 sequence is CASRIGQGADTQYF. In nucleotides, the CDR3 is TGTGCCAGCAGAATCGGACAGGGGGCAGATACGCAGTATTTT.

In its sample, this clonotype was seen a few times. V is TRBV29-1 and J is TRBJ2-7, with a possible D match to TRBD1 (6 bases). The CDR3 is made up of 12 amino acids. Trimming cost V 4 bases and J 1 base, with 8 bases left between them. Germline CDR1 and CDR2: SQVTM and ANQGSEA. The CDR3 sequence: CSVAGQSYEQYF. Written as DNA, the CDR3 is TGCAGCGTTGCAGGACAGTCCTACGAGCAGTACTTC.

This clonotype was picked up many times. V usage is TRBV6-5 and J usage is TRBJ1-5; D call uncertain. The CDR3 is 13 residues long. Trimming left V 2 bases short and J 7 bases short, with 9 bases between. CDR1 is MNHEY and CDR2 is SVGAGI in the germline V gene. The CDR3 sequence is CASSYDGSQPQHF. CDR3 sequence (DNA): TGTGCCAGCAGTTACGATGGGAGCCAGCCCCAGCATTTT.

A few counts support this clonotype. J is TRBJ2-1 and V is TRBV27, with 10 bases that match TRBD2. Per germline, CDR1 MNHEY and CDR2 SMNVEV (reference sequence). V shed 7 bases, J shed 4 bases, and the junction held 7 bases outside the gene matches. This CDR3 spans 15 amino acids. CDR3 sequence (DNA): TGTGCCAGCAACCAACTAGCGGGACAATACAATGAGCAGTTCTTC. Amino acids: CASNQLAGQYNEQFF.

This clonotype was counted a few times. This chain uses TRBV5-4 with TRBJ1-4; tentative D call: TRBD1 (5 bases). V lost 2 bases and J 6 bases, leaving 14 bases between the germline ends. This CDR3 spans 15 amino acids. Looked up from germline, CDR1 is SGHNT and CDR2 is YYREEE (reference sequence). The CDR3 region has the DNA TGTGCCAGCAGCTTCCGTCTAGGGGCGGATGAAAAACTGTTTTTT. This codes for CASSFRLGADEKLFF.

This clonotype was seen a handful of times. This chain uses TRBV28 with TRBJ2-7; a possible D gene is TRBD1 (6 bases). Germline V gives CDR1 MDHEN, CDR2 SYDVKM. The CDR3 is 14 residues long. V was trimmed by 2 bases and J by 2 bases, leaving 10 bases between them. The CDR3 region has the DNA TGTGCCAGCAGTTTACAGGGGATAGCCTACGAGCAGTACTTC. As protein: CASSLQGIAYEQYF.

The rearrangement uses TRBV12-3 or TRBV12-4 and TRBJ2-1, with 9 bases aligning to TRBD1. The trim removed 8 bases at V and 3 bases at J, leaving 2 bases unmatched. The CDR3 loop spans 13 amino acids. The CDR3: CASGDRDYNEQFF. The CDR3 DNA follows: TGTGCCAGCGGGGACAGGGACTACAATGAGCAGTTCTTC.

The chain joins TRBV20-1 to TRBJ2-1; no clear D gene. The CDR3 is made up of 19 amino acids. Trimming pared 1 base from V and 0 bases from J, leaving 22 bases between. Germline CDR1 is DFQATT and CDR2 is SNEGSKA (reference sequence). This chain's CDR3 is CSARGSSMVSGDSYNEQFF. DNA for the CDR3: TGCAGTGCTAGAGGTTCCTCGATGGTATCCGGAGACTCCTACAATGAGCAGTTCTTC.

The gene calls are TRBV2 and TRBJ2-1, with 9 bases identical to TRBD2. The V and J ends lost 3 bases and 9 bases, in that order; junction bases with no gene match: 6. CDR1 and CDR2 (germline): SNHLY, FYNNEI. This CDR3 has 14 residues. The CDR3 region has the DNA TGTGCCAGCAGTGATAGCGGGAGATCGAGTGAGCAGTTCTTC. Protein sequence: CASSDSGRSSEQFF.